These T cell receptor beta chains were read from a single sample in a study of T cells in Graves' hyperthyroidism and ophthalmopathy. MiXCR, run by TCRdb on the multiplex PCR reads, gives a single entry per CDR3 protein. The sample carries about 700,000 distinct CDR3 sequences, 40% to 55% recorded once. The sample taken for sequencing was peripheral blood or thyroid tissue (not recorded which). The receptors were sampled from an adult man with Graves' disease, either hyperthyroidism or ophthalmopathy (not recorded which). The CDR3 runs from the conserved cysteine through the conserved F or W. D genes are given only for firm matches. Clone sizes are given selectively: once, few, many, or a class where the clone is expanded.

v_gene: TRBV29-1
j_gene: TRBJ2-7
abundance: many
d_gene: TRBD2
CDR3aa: CSVGRGGSGIYEQYF
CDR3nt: TGCAGCGTGGGTCGGGGGGGTAGCGGGATCTACGAGCAGTACTTC

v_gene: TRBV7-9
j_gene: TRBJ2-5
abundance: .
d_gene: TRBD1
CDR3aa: CASSPGQGSKTQYF
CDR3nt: TGTGCCAGCAGCCCGGGACAGGGGTCGAAGACCCAGTACTTC

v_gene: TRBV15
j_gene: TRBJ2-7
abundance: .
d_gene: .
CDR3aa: CATSRDKGLGRLVPPYEQYF
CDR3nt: TGTGCCACCAGCAGAGATAAAGGATTGGGCAGGCTAGTGCCTCCCTACGAGCAGTACTTC

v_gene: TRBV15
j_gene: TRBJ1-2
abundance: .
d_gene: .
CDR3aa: CAASSHLHREDGYTF
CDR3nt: TGTGCCGCCAGCTCACATTTGCACAGGGAGGATGGCTACACCTTC

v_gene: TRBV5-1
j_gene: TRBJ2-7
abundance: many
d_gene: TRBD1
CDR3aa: CARMGQIAYEQYF
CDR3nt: TGCGCCAGGATGGGACAGATAGCCTACGAGCAGTACTTC

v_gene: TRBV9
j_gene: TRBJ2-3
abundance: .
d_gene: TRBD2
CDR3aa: CASSVGSGADTQYF
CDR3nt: TGTGCCAGCAGCGTGGGTAGCGGGGCAGATACGCAGTATTTT

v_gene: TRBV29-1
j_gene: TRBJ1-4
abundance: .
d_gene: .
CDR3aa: CSVEGSVDEKLFF
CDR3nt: TGCAGCGTTGAAGGAAGTGTGGATGAAAAACTGTTTTTT

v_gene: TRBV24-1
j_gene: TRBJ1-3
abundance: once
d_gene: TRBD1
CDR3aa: CATSDYRGQGGYTIYF
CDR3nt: TGTGCCACCAGTGATTACAGGGGGCAGGGTGGCTACACCATATATTTT

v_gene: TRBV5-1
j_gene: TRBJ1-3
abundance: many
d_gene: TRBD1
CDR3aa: CASSLTGGRYGNTIYF
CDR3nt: TGCGCCAGCAGCTTGACAGGGGGAAGATATGGAAACACCATATATTTT

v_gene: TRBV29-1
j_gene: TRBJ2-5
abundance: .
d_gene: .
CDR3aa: CSVRLQGGQETQYF
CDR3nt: TGCAGCGTGAGGCTACAGGGAGGCCAAGAGACCCAGTACTTC

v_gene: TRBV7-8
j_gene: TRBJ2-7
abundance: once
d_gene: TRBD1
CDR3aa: CASSGPDRGDAYEQYF
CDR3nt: TGTGCCAGCAGCGGCCCGGACAGGGGGGACGCCTACGAGCAGTACTTC

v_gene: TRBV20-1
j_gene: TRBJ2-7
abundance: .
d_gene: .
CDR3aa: CSARDNGGRTGGYEQYF
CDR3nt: TGCAGTGCTAGAGATAACGGGGGACGTACGGGTGGCTACGAGCAGTACTTC

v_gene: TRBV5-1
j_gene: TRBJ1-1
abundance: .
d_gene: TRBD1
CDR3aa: CASSPRQGIGTEAFF
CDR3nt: TGCGCCAGCAGCCCGAGACAGGGAATCGGCACTGAAGCTTTCTTT

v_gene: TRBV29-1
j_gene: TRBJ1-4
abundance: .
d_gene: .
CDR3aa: CSVEVQGTNEKLFF
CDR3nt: TGCAGCGTTGAAGTGCAGGGGACTAATGAAAAACTGTTTTTT

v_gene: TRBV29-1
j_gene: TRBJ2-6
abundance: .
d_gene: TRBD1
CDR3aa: CSVGQGFAGANVLTF
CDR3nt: TGCAGCGTAGGACAGGGATTTGCTGGGGCCAACGTCCTGACTTTC

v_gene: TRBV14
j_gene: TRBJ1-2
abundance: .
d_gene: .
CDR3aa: CASSPSTGDYYGYTF
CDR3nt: TGTGCCAGCAGCCCATCGACAGGTGACTACTATGGCTACACCTTC

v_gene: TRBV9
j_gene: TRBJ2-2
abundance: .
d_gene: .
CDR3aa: CASSVAGVGAEAGELFF
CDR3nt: TGTGCCAGCAGCGTAGCAGGGGTAGGTGCGGAAGCCGGGGAGCTGTTTTTT

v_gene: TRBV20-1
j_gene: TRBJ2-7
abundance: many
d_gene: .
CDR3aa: CSARPRVGYEQYF
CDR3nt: TGCAGTGCTAGACCACGGGTGGGTTACGAGCAGTACTTC

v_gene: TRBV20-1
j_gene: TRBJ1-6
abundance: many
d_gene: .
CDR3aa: CSANRDSRSSPLHF
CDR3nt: TGCAGCGCAAATCGTGACAGCCGATCTTCACCCCTCCACTTT

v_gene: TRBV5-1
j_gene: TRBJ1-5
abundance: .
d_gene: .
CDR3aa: CASSFDPGAYQPQHF
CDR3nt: TGCGCCAGCAGCTTTGACCCTGGGGCCTATCAGCCCCAGCATTTT

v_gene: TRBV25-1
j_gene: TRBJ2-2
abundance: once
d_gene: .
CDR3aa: CASSSHSAQGSAGELFF
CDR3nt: TGTGCCAGCAGTTCCCACTCAGCACAGGGTAGTGCCGGGGAGCTGTTTTTT

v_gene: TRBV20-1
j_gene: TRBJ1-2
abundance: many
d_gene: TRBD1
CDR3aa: CSAMAGGQGYGYTF
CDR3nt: TGCAGTGCTATGGCAGGGGGCCAAGGCTATGGCTACACCTTC

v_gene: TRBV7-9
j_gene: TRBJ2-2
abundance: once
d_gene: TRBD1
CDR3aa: CASSLGTGQSGELFF
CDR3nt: TGTGCCAGCAGCTTGGGGACAGGGCAGTCCGGGGAGCTGTTTTTT

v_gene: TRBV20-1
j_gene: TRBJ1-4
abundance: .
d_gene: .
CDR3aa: CSARVRKQGDEKLFF
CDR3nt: TGCAGTGCTAGAGTCAGAAAACAGGGCGATGAAAAACTGTTTTTT

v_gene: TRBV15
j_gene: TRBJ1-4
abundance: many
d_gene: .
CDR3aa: CATSSFGGQLELFF
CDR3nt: TGTGCCACCAGCAGTTTTGGGGGCCAGTTGGAACTGTTTTTT

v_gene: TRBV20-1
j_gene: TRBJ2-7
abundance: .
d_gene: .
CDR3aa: CSAPLAAQDEQYF
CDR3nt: TGCAGTGCCCCACTAGCCGCCCAGGACGAGCAGTACTTC

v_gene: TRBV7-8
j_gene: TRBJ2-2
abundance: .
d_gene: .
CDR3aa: CASSLPVGVDTGELFF
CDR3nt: TGTGCCAGCAGCTTACCGGTTGGGGTTGACACCGGGGAGCTGTTTTTT

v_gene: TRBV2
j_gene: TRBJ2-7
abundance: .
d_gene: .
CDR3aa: CASRDPGPLEQYF
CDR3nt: TGTGCCAGCAGGGACCCGGGACCTCTCGAGCAGTACTTC

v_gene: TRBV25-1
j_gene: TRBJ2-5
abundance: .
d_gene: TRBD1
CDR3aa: CASNLLTGAKETQYF
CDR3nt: TGTGCCAGCAACTTATTGACAGGGGCAAAGGAGACCCAGTACTTC

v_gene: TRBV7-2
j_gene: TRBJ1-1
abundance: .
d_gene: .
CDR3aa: CASSLFHGAQITGAFF
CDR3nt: TGTGCCAGCAGCTTATTCCACGGGGCACAGATCACTGGAGCTTTCTTT

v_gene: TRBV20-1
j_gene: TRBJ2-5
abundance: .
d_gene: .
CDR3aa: CSARVAGFEETQYF
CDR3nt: TGCAGTGCTAGAGTTGCAGGGTTTGAAGAGACCCAGTACTTC

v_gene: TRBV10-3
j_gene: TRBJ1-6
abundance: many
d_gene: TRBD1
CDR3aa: CAIGVTGVASPLHF
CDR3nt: TGTGCCATCGGGGTGACAGGGGTAGCTTCACCCCTCCACTTT

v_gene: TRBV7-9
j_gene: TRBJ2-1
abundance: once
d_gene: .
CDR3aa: CASSFASEQFF
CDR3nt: TGTGCCAGCAGCTTTGCGAGTGAGCAGTTCTTC

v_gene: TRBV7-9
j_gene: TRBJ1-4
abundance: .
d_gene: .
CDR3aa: CASSQEGTEKLFF
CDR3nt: TGTGCCAGCAGCCAAGAAGGGACAGAAAAACTGTTTTTT

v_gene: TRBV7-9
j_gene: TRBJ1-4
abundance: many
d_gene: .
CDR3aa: CASSSRSYEKLFF
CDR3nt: TGTGCCAGCAGCTCCCGTTCCTATGAAAAACTGTTTTTT

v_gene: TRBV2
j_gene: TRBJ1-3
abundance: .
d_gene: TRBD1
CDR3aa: CASRRPGQGSGNTIYF
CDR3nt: TGTGCCAGCAGGCGTCCGGGACAGGGTTCTGGAAACACCATATATTTT

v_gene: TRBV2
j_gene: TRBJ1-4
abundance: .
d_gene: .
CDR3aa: CASSRAGVNEKLFF
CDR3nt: TGTGCCAGCAGTAGGGCAGGAGTTAATGAAAAACTGTTTTTT

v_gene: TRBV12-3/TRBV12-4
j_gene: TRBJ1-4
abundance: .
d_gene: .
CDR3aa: CASNLGGLEEKLFF
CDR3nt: TGTGCCAGCAATCTGGGGGGGCTTGAGGAAAAACTGTTTTTT

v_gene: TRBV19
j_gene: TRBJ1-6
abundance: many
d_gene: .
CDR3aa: CASRITALNSPLHF
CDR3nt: TGTGCCAGTAGGATCACGGCTTTAAATTCACCCCTCCACTTT

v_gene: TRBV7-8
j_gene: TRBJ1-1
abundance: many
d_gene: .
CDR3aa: CASSLATGRGTEAFF
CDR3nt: TGTGCCAGCAGCTTAGCAACAGGGAGAGGCACTGAAGCTTTCTTT

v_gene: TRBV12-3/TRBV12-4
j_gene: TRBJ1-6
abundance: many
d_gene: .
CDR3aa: CASSYGDVGSPLHF
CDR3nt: TGTGCCAGCAGTTATGGGGACGTCGGATCACCCCTCCACTTT

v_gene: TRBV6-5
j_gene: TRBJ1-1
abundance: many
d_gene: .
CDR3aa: CASRGLGPNTEAFF
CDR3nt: TGTGCCAGCAGGGGTCTAGGACCAAACACTGAAGCTTTCTTT

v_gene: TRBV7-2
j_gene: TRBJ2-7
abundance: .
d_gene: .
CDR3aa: CASSTGGSGYPYEQYF
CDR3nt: TGTGCCAGCAGCACTGGGGGGTCAGGGTACCCCTACGAGCAGTACTTC

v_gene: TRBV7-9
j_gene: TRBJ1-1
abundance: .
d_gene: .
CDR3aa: CASSPRERLNTEAFF
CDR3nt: TGTGCCAGCAGCCCCCGGGAGAGGTTGAACACTGAAGCTTTCTTT

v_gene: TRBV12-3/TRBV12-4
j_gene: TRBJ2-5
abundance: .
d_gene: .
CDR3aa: CASVRVGTQYF
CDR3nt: TGTGCCAGTGTCAGGGTTGGGACCCAGTACTTC